Sequencing of this TCR beta chain was carried out in a study of OX40 agonist ivuxolimab in advanced cancers. The overall study: A male proportion of 82.7% was recorded, with mean age approximately 57 years and range roughly 20 to 85. General study findings and limits: Doses of 0.1 to 3.0 mg/kg were accompanied by clonal expansion of CD4+ and CD8+ blood T cells by week 6.

On this clone: Its matching antigen is unknown.

Germline V lookup: CDR1 SGHTA, CDR2 FQGNSA. This CDR3 is built from 22 residues. The V end was cut by 0 bases, the J end by 0 bases, with 29 bases between. Produced via immunoSEQ multiplex PCR; TCRdb's table is partial and in-frame only. The sample has about 10,000 clones; roughly 90% are singletons. Sequenced here: CD4+ or CD8+ T cells sorted from blood, sampled in a trial of the OX40 agonist ivuxolimab. This clonotype was sampled from an adult with an advanced solid tumor such as melanoma, head and neck, liver or kidney cancer. V gene TRBV7-2 combines with J gene TRBJ1-1; D may be TRBD1 (6 bases). CDR3 region: CASSLAGGGFLSEEYLNTEAFF. In DNA, the CDR3 is TGTGCCAGCAGCTTAGCGGGGGGCGGGTTCTTGTCCGAGGAGTACTTGAACACTGAAGCTTTCTTT.